These 6 T cell receptor beta chains were all obtained from the same sample, sequenced in a study of blood T cell repertoires in COVID-19. Assay used: immunoSEQ multiplex PCR; TCRdb lists only in-frame clones, some missing. The repertoire holds about 150,000 clones, with 76% as singletons. The sample taken for sequencing was peripheral blood. These receptors originate from a woman aged 80 or over with acute or convalescent COVID-19.

The chain carries TRBV18 and TRBJ1-5; possible D gene TRBD1, 5 bases. Per the germline V gene, CDR1 is KGHSH and CDR2 is LQKENI. There are 18 residues in the CDR3. V lost 1 base, J lost 2 bases, and 18 bases lay in between. The CDR3: CASSPLPPGTGGNQPQHF. DNA for the CDR3: TGTGCCAGCTCACCACTACCCCCCGGGACTGGAGGCAATCAGCCCCAGCATTTT.

This clone was detected a few times. The J gene is TRBJ2-2, the V gene TRBV5-1, with 7 bases matching TRBD1. CDR3 length: 15 amino acids. Per germline, CDR1 SGHRS and CDR2 YFSETQ. With V trimmed by 5 bases and J by 3 bases, 7 bases remained unmatched. The CDR3 sequence: CASRVRGPDTGELFF. DNA of the CDR3: TGCGCCAGCAGGGTGAGGGGGCCGGACACCGGGGAGCTGTTTTTT.

This clone has ten or more counts. This chain joins TRBV2 and TRBJ1-5; D is uncertain. CDR3 size: 14 residues. Germline CDR1 and CDR2: SNHLY and FYNNEI. The V gene lost 2 bases and the J gene lost 4 bases, with 9 bases spanning the gap. CDR3: CASSEMNLNQPQHF. In DNA, the CDR3 is TGTGCCAGCAGTGAAATGAACCTAAATCAGCCCCAGCATTTT.

The rearrangement links TRBV2 to TRBJ1-5; TRBD1 agrees at 12 bases. The length of the CDR3 is 15 residues. The ends lost 7 bases at V and 7 bases at J; junction bases unmatched: 8. Germline CDR1 and CDR2: SNHLY and FYNNEI. Here the CDR3 DNA reads TGTGCCAGCAACCCGGGACAGGGGGCAGGACAGCCCCAGCATTTT. Translated, it gives CASNPGQGAGQPQHF. The full variable domain, with the rest looked up from reference TRBV2 and TRBJ1-5, is EPEVTQTPSHQVTQMGQEVILRCVPISNHLYFYWYRQILGQKVEFLVSFYNNEISEKSEIFDDQFSVERPDGSNFTLKIRSTKLEDSAMYFCASNPGQGAGQPQHFGDGTRLSIL.

The rearrangement uses TRBV18 and TRBJ2-3, with TRBD1 matching over 7 bases. The germline V gene has CDR1 KGHSH and CDR2 LQKENI. V lost 4 bases and J lost 4; bases outside the gene matches: 5. This CDR3 comprises 14 residues. The CDR3 here is CASSRQGVADTQYF. In nucleotides, the CDR3 is TGTGCCAGCTCACGTCAGGGGGTTGCAGATACGCAGTATTTT.

The rearrangement uses TRBV30 and TRBJ1-5, with 9 bases lining up with TRBD1. The CDR3 has 14 residues. V gave up 3 bases and J gave up 7 bases; unmatched junction bases: 7. Germline V gene lookup returns CDR1 GTSNPN and CDR2 SVGIG (reference sequence). The CDR3: CAWSATTGGQPQHF. In DNA form, the CDR3 reads TGTGCCTGGAGCGCGACGACAGGGGGGCAGCCCCAGCATTTT. The full variable domain, completed using reference TRBV30 and TRBJ1-5, is SQTIHQWPATLVQPVGSPLSLECTVEGTSNPNLYWYRQAAGRGLQLLFYSVGIGQISSEVPQNLSASRPQDRQFILSSKKLLLSDSGFYLCAWSATTGGQPQHFGDGTRLSIL.